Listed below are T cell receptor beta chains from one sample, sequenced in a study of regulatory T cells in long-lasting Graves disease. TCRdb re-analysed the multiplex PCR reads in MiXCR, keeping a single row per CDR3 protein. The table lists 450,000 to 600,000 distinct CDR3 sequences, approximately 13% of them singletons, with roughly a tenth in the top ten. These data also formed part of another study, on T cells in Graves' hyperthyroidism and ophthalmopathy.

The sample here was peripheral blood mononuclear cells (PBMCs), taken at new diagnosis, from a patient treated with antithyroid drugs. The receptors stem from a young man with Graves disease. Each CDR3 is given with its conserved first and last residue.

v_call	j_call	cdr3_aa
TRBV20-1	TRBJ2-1	CSAPERSSGSNEQFF
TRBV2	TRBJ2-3	CAIRSRLAGGWATDTQYF
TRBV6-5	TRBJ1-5	CASSSRRAPNQPQHF
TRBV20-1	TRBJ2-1	CSAVTGLNEQFF
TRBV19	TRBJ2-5	CASSISSTGVETQYF
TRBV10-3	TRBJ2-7	CAITDRGNYEQYF
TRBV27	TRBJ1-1	CASSWGTMNTETFF
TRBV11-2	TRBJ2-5	CASSLSGRKNRQETQYF
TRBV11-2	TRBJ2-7	CASSLTVYREQYF
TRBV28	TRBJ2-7	CASSVDSPTYEQYF